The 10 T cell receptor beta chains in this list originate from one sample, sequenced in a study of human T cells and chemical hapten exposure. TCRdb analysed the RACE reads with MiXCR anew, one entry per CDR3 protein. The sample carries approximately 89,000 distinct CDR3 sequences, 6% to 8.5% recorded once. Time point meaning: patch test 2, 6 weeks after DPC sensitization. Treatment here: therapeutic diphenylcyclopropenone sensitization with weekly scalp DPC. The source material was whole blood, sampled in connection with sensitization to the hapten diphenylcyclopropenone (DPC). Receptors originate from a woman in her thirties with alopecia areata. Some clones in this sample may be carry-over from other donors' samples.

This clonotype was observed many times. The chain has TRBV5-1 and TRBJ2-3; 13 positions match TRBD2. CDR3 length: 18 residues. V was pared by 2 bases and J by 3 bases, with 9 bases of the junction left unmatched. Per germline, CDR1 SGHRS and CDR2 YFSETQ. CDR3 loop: CASSLSPTSGGRTDTQYF. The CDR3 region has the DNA TGCGCCAGCAGCTTATCCCCGACTAGCGGGGGGAGGACAGATACGCAGTATTTT.

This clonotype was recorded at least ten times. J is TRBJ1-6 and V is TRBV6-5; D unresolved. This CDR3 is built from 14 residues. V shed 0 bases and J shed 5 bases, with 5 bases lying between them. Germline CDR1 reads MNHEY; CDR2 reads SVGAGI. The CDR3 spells CASSYSENNSPLHF. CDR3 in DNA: TGTGCCAGCAGTTACTCTGAAAATAATTCACCCCTCCACTTT.

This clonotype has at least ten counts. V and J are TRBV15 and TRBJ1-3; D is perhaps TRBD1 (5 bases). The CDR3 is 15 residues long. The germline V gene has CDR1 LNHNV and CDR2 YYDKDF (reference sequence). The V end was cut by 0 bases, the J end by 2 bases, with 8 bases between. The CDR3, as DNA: TGTGCCACCAGCAGAGATAGGGACCCTGGAAACACCATATATTTT. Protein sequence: CATSRDRDPGNTIYF.

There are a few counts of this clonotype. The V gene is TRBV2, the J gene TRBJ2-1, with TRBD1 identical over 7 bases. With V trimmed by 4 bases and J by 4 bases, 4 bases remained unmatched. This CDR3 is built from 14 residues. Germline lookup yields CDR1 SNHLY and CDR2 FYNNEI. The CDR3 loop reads CASSVQGQYNEQFF. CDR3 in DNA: TGTGCCAGCAGTGTCCAGGGACAGTACAATGAGCAGTTCTTC.

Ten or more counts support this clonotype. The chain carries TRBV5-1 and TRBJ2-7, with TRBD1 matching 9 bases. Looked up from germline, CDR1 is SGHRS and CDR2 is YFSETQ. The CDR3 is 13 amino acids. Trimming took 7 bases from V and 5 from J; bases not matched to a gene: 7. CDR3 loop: CASADRGSDEQYF. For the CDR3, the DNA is TGCGCCAGCGCCGACAGGGGGTCGGACGAGCAGTACTTC.

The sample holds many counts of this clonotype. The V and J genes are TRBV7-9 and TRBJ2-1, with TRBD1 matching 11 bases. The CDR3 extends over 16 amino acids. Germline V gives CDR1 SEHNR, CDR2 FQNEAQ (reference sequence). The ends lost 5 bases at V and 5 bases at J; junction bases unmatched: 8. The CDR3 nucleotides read TGTGCCAGCAGCCTAAGGACAGGGGGCTGGAACAATGAGCAGTTCTTC. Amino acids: CASSLRTGGWNNEQFF. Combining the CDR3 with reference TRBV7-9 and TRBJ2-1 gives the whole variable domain DTGVSQNPRHKITKRGQNVTFRCDPISEHNRLYWYRQTLGQGPEFLTYFQNEAQLEKSRLLSDRFSAERPKGSFSTLEIQRTEQGDSAMYLCASSLRTGGWNNEQFFGPGTRLTVL.

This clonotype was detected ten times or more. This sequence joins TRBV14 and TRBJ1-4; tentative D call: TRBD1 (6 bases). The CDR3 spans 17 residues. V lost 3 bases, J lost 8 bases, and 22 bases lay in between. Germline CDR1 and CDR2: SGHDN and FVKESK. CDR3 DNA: TGTGCCAGCAGCCACCCCCCCTACAGGGATGGTCACGAAAAACTGTTTTTT. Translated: CASSHPPYRDGHEKLFF.

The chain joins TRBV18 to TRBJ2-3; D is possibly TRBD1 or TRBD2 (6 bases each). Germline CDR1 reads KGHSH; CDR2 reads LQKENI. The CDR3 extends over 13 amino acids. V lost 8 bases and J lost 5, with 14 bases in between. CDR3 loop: CASRGVPGDTQYF. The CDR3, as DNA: TGTGCCAGCAGGGGGGTCCCCGGAGATACGCAGTATTTT.

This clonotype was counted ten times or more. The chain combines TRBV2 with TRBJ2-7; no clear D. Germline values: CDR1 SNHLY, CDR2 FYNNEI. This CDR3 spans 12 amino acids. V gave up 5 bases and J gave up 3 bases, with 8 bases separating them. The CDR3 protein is CASSLRNYEQYF. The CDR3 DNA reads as TGTGCCAGCAGTCTGCGAAACTACGAGCAGTACTTC.

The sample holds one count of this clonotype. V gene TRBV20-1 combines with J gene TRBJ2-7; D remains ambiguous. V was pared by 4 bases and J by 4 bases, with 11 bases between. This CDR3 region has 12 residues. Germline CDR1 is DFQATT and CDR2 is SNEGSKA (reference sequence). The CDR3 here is CSAKGNAYEQYF. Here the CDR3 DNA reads TGCAGTGCTAAGGGTAATGCGTACGAGCAGTACTTC.